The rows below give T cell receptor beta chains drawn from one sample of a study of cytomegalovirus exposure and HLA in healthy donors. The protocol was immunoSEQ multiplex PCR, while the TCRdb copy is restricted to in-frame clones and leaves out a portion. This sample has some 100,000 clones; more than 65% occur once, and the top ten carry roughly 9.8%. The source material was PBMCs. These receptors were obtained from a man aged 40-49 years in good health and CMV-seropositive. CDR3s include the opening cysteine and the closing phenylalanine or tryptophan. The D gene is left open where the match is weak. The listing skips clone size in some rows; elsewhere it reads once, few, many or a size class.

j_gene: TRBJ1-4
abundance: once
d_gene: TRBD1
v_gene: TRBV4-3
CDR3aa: CASSRKVSGTGVGKLFF
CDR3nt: TGCGCCAGCAGTCGCAAGGTTTCCGGGACAGGGGTGGGAAAACTGTTTTTT

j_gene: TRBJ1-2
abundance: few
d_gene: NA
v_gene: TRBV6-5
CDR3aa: CASSYSSAGTYGYTF
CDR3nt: TGTGCCAGCAGTTACTCGAGTGCGGGAACCTATGGCTACACCTTC

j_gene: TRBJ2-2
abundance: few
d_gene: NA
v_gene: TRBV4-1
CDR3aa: CASSHPITGQNTGELFF
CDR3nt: TGCGCCAGCAGCCACCCGATAACGGGACAAAACACCGGGGAGCTGTTTTTT

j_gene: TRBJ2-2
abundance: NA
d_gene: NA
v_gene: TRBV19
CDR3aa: CASIGTSAHTGELFF
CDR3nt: TGTGCCAGTATAGGGACAAGCGCCCACACCGGGGAGCTGTTTTTT

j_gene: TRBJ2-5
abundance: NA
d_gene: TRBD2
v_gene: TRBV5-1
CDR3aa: CASSQAGAPQETQYF
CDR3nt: TGCGCCAGCAGCCAAGCGGGGGCCCCCCAAGAGACCCAGTACTTC

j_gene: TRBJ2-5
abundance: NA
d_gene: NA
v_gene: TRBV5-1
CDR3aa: CASSWGGGETQYF
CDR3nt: TGCGCCAGCAGCTGGGGAGGGGGGGAGACCCAGTACTTC

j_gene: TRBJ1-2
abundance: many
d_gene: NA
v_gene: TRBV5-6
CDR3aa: CASSVGRGGYGYTF
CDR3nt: TGTGCCAGCAGCGTGGGCCGGGGGGGCTATGGCTACACCTTC

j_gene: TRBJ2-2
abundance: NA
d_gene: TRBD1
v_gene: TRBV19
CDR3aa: CASRPGTGAGELFF
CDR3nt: TGTGCCAGTCGTCCCGGGACAGGGGCCGGGGAGCTGTTTTTT

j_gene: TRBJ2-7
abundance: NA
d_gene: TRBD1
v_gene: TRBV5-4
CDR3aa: CASSADRGSYEQYF
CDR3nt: TGTGCCAGCAGCGCGGACAGGGGGAGCTACGAGCAGTACTTC

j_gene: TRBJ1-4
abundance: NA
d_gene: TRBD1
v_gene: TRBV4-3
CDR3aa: CASSQGHGTGDEKLFF
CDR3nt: TGCGCCAGCAGCCAAGGCCATGGGACAGGGGACGAAAAACTGTTTTTT

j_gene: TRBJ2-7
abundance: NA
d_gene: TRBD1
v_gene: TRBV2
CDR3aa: CASSVDRGTYEQYF
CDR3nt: TGTGCCAGCAGTGTTGACAGGGGTACCTACGAGCAGTACTTC

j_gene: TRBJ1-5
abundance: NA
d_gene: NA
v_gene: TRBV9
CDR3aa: CASSPGLSGNQPQHF
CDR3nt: TGTGCCAGCAGCCCCGGACTGTCGGGCAATCAGCCCCAGCATTTT

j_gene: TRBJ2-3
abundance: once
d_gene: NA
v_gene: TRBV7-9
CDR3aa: CASSLSGLRRAGTQYF
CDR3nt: TGTGCCAGCAGCTTATCGGGGTTGAGACGCGCAGGTACGCAGTATTTT

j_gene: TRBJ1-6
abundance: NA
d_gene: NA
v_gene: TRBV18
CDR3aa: CASSPGDGYSPLHF
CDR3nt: TGTGCCAGCTCACCAGGAGATGGGTACTCACCCCTCCACTTT

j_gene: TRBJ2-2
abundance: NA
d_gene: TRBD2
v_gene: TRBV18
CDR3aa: CASSPGLVANTGELFF
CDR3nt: TGTGCCAGCTCACCGGGACTAGTCGCGAACACCGGGGAGCTGTTTTTT

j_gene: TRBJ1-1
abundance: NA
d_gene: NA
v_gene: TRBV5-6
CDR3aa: CASSPTGGGGTEAFF
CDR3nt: TGTGCCAGCAGCCCCACTGGGGGAGGGGGCACTGAAGCTTTCTTT

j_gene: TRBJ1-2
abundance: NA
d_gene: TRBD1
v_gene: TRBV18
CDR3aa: CASSPDRGWGYTF
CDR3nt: TGTGCCAGCTCACCCGACAGGGGCTGGGGCTACACCTTC

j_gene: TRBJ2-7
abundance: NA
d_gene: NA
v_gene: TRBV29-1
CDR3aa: CSVDWGDHEQYF
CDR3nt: TGCAGCGTTGATTGGGGGGACCACGAGCAGTACTTC

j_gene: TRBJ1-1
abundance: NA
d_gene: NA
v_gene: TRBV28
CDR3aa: CASTPQGFAEAFF
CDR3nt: TGTGCCAGCACCCCCCAGGGTTTCGCTGAAGCTTTCTTT

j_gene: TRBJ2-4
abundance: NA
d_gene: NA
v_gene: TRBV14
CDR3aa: CASSQGQGFLAKNIQYF
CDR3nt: TGTGCCAGCAGCCAAGGGCAGGGGTTCTTAGCCAAAAACATTCAGTACTTC

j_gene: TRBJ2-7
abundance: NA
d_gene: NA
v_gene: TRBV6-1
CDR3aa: CASSPSRGAAYEQYF
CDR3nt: TGTGCCAGCAGTCCCTCCCGAGGCGCAGCCTACGAGCAGTACTTC

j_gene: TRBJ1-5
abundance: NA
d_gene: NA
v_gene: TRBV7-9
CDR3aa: CASSPGGTNQPQHF
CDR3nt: TGTGCCAGCAGCCCTGGGGGGACGAATCAGCCCCAGCATTTT